Following are 23 T cell receptor beta chains from one sample sequenced in a study of cytomegalovirus exposure and HLA in healthy donors. Data came from immunoSEQ multiplex PCR; TCRdb stores just in-frame clones and leaves some out. The table has 180,000 or so clones, roughly 88% seen once; the top ten hold roughly 13%. Input material: PBMCs. The receptors were gathered from a woman aged 30 to 39 in good health and CMV-seropositive.

The chain joins TRBV6-5 to TRBJ1-1; 7 bases agree with TRBD1. Trimming at V came to 5 bases and at J to 4 bases, leaving 7 bases not matched to a gene. Germline CDR1 reads MNHEY; CDR2 reads SVGAGI. This CDR3 has 14 residues. The DNA for the CDR3 is TGTGCCAGCAGTGCCCAGGGGGTAATCACTGAAGCTTTCTTT. This translates into CASSAQGVITEAFF.

The genes are TRBV28 and TRBJ1-3; D ambiguous. Germline V gene sequence: CDR1 MDHEN, CDR2 SYDVKM. This CDR3 has 12 amino acids. Trimming took 10 bases from V and 8 from J, leaving 15 bases between them. CDR3 in amino acids: CATREFFDTIYF. The CDR3 nucleotides read TGTGCCACGAGGGAATTCTTTGACACCATATATTTT.

The chain links TRBV15 to TRBJ2-1; D uncertain. The germline gives CDR1 LNHNV, CDR2 YYDKDF (reference sequence). V was pared by 0 bases and J by 4 bases, with 7 bases between. This CDR3 region has 14 residues. CDR3 protein: CATSRDARYNEQFF. As DNA, the CDR3 is TGTGCCACCAGCAGAGACGCGCGATACAATGAGCAGTTCTTC.

V and J are TRBV18 and TRBJ1-2; 8 nucleotides match TRBD1. The ends lost 3 bases at V and 4 bases at J; junction bases unmatched: 7. The CDR3 runs 15 residues. Germline CDR1 reads KGHSH; CDR2 reads LQKENI. CDR3 loop: CASSPDRGDVYGYTF. In DNA form, the CDR3 reads TGTGCCAGCTCACCCGACAGGGGAGACGTCTATGGCTACACCTTC.

This clone was detected only once. At one of its ends the junction is not consistent with the germline gene, which may arise from a read error. The CDR3 loop reads CASTPRDRFSFEQYF. Written as DNA, the CDR3 is TGTGCCAGCACCCCGAGAGACAGGTTTTCCTTCGAGCAGTACTTC. The rearrangement joins TRBV7-2 to TRBJ2-7; weak D call: TRBD1 (6 bases). There are 15 residues in the CDR3. Per germline, CDR1 SGHTA and CDR2 FQGNSA.

The V gene is TRBV28, the J gene TRBJ1-2; maybe TRBD1 (6 bases). Trimming cost V 7 bases and J 3 bases, with 18 bases left between them. CDR1 is MDHEN, CDR2 SYDVKM, per germline. The CDR3 consists of 15 residues. The chain's CDR3 is CASTTAGGADYGYTF. The CDR3 region has the DNA TGTGCCAGCACCACCGCGGGGGGGGCAGACTATGGCTACACCTTC.

Comment on this clone: A far larger clone is only one base removed, so a read error is likely. At the DNA level, this CDR3 is encoded by other sequences in the same sample as well. The rearrangement uses TRBV7-9 and TRBJ2-7; D uncertain. This CDR3 spans 13 amino acids. Trimming removed 5 bases at V and 4 bases at J, with 12 bases between. CDR1 SEHNR and CDR2 FQNEAQ come from the germline V gene (reference sequence). In nucleotides, the CDR3 is TGTGCCAGCAGCCAAGACTCCGGGTACGAGCAGTACTTC. Translating gives CASSQDSGYEQYF.

V gene TRBV5-5 combines with J gene TRBJ1-2; 8 bases fit TRBD1. CDR1 is SGHKS and CDR2 is YYEKEE in the germline V gene (reference sequence). V lost 4 bases, J lost 1 base, and 9 bases stayed unmatched. CDR3 length equals 16 residues. The CDR3 bases are TGTGCCAGCAGCCCGCGAGGACAGGGTCTTAACTATGGCTACACCTTC. Its translation: CASSPRGQGLNYGYTF.

This clone has at least ten counts. V is TRBV5-5 and J is TRBJ2-6; maybe TRBD1 (6 bases). The V end was cut by 2 bases, the J end by 0 bases, with 6 bases between. CDR1 is SGHKS, CDR2 YYEKEE, per germline (reference sequence). There are 15 residues in the CDR3. The chain's CDR3 is CASSLQGSGANVLTF. CDR3 sequence (DNA): TGTGCCAGCAGCTTACAGGGCTCTGGGGCCAACGTCCTGACTTTC.

This clone has just one count. V usage is TRBV4-1 and J usage is TRBJ2-7; a weak D match, TRBD2 (6 bases). Germline CDR1 MGHRA, CDR2 YSYEKL. The V end lost 1 base, the J end lost 0 bases, and 7 bases lay between the germline ends. This CDR3 is 14 amino acids long. CDR3 sequence reads: CASSQGDSSYEQYF. DNA for the CDR3: TGCGCCAGCAGCCAAGGGGACTCCTCCTACGAGCAGTACTTC.

The V and J genes are TRBV25-1 and TRBJ2-1; 8 nucleotides agree with TRBD1. Germline-derived CDR1 and CDR2 are MGHDK and SYGVNS. V shed 4 bases and J 7 bases; nucleotides not matched to a gene: 3. CDR3 length: 13 amino acids. The CDR3 spells CASSGQGLNEQFF. The CDR3 DNA is TGTGCCAGCAGTGGACAGGGGCTAAATGAGCAGTTCTTC.

The chain uses TRBV6-9 and TRBJ2-1; D is unclear. Trimming cost V 8 bases and J 9 bases, with 11 bases left between them. The germline V gene encodes CDR1 MNHGY and CDR2 SVAAGI. The CDR3 extends over 11 amino acids. The CDR3 nucleotides are TGTGCCAGCCTAACGACACCTGAGCAGTTCTTC. Translating gives CASLTTPEQFF.

This chain links TRBV27 with TRBJ2-3; D is unresolved. CDR1 MNHEY and CDR2 SMNVEV come from the germline V gene (reference sequence). Trimming pared 2 bases from V and 3 bases from J, leaving 12 bases between. The CDR3 extends over 15 amino acids. CDR3 DNA: TGTGCCAGCAGTTTAATCCGAACGAGTACAGATACGCAGTATTTT. Its translation is CASSLIRTSTDTQYF.

V is TRBV4-1 and J is TRBJ1-1; D remains ambiguous. CDR1 is MGHRA and CDR2 is YSYEKL in the germline V gene. V gave up 1 base and J gave up 6 bases, with 15 bases separating them. This CDR3 has 15 residues. The CDR3 sequence: CASSQGPGRRAEAFF. The CDR3 nucleotides are TGCGCCAGCAGCCAAGGTCCGGGAAGAAGGGCTGAAGCTTTCTTT.

The chain has TRBV10-3 and TRBJ1-1, with D uncertain. V was clipped by 2 bases and J by 10 bases, with 17 bases between them. The CDR3 spans 14 residues. The germline gives CDR1 ENHRY, CDR2 SYGVKD. The CDR3 region is CAISERRAETLAFF. CDR3 coding DNA: TGTGCCATCAGTGAGAGGCGGGCCGAAACTTTAGCTTTCTTT.

The rearrangement joins TRBV18 to TRBJ1-3; D not certain. This CDR3 is 14 amino acids long. CDR1 is KGHSH, CDR2 LQKENI, per germline. V lost 5 bases to trimming and J lost 8 bases, with 16 bases between them. CDR3 protein: CASSSTEGGDTIYF. CDR3 nucleotide sequence: TGTGCCAGCTCATCTACTGAGGGAGGAGACACCATATATTTT.

The chain has TRBV19 and TRBJ1-3; TRBD1 matches at 7 bases. The germline CDR1 and CDR2 sequences are LNHDA and SQIVND (reference sequence). V trimming: 3 bases; J trimming: 4 bases; junction bases outside the gene matches: 6. CDR3 size: 15 residues. The CDR3: CASSISTGTGNTIYF. As DNA, the CDR3 is TGTGCCAGTAGTATTTCGACAGGGACGGGAAACACCATATATTTT.

The V and J genes are TRBV6-1 and TRBJ1-5; D may be TRBD1 (5 bases). This CDR3 has 17 residues. Trimming removed 4 bases at V and 1 base at J, with 17 bases between. In germline, CDR1 is MNHNS, CDR2 SASEGT. The CDR3 region has the DNA TGTGCCAGCAGTGGAACCAGGGCGGGGGTCAGCAATCAGCCCCAGCATTTT. This encodes CASSGTRAGVSNQPQHF.

This chain joins TRBV10-3 and TRBJ2-7, with 9 bases fitting TRBD2. The V gene's germline CDR1 is ENHRY and CDR2 SYGVKD. Unmatched junction bases numbered 15, after V lost 7 bases and J lost 8 bases. CDR3 size: 15 residues. The CDR3 region has the DNA TGTGCCATCACCGATCGTAGCGGGAGCACCGGACAGCAGTACTTC. Residues: CAITDRSGSTGQQYF.

V is TRBV11-2 and J is TRBJ1-4, with 8 bases matching TRBD1. Per the germline V gene, CDR1 is SGHAT and CDR2 is FQNNGV. CDR3 length: 16 amino acids. J was trimmed by 7 bases and V by 5 bases; bases with no gene match: 12. DNA of the CDR3: TGTGCCAGCAGCCGAGGGGCAGGGGGCGTGGGTGAAAAACTGTTTTTT. The encoded protein is CASSRGAGGVGEKLFF.

This chain joins TRBV27 and TRBJ2-3; D gene unclear. The germline CDR1 and CDR2 sequences are MNHEY and SMNVEV (reference sequence). The length of the CDR3 is 12 residues. Trimming shortened V by 7 bases and J by 6 bases, and 11 bases separated the two germline ends. This CDR3 reads CASKFYGDTQYF. The CDR3 DNA sequence: TGTGCCAGCAAGTTTTACGGGGATACGCAGTATTTT.

This clone was recorded a few times. The rearrangement uses TRBV25-1 and TRBJ1-2; no clear D. Trimming shortened V by 8 bases and J by 8 bases, and 9 bases separated the two germline ends. The CDR3 length is 10 residues. Germline V gives CDR1 MGHDK, CDR2 SYGVNS. The DNA for the CDR3 is TGTGCCAGCTTTTTTCGGGGCTACACCTTC. This gives the protein CASFFRGYTF.

Here the CDR3 reads CASSPAGGDTEAFF. Written as DNA, the CDR3 is TGTGCCAGCAGCCCCGCCGGGGGGGACACTGAAGCTTTCTTT. V usage is TRBV5-6 and J usage is TRBJ1-1; D might be TRBD1 (5 bases). Germline V gene sequence: CDR1 SGHDT, CDR2 YYEEEE. This CDR3 comprises 14 residues. Between the trimmed V and J ends, which lost 4 bases and 3 bases, there was a span of 13 bases.